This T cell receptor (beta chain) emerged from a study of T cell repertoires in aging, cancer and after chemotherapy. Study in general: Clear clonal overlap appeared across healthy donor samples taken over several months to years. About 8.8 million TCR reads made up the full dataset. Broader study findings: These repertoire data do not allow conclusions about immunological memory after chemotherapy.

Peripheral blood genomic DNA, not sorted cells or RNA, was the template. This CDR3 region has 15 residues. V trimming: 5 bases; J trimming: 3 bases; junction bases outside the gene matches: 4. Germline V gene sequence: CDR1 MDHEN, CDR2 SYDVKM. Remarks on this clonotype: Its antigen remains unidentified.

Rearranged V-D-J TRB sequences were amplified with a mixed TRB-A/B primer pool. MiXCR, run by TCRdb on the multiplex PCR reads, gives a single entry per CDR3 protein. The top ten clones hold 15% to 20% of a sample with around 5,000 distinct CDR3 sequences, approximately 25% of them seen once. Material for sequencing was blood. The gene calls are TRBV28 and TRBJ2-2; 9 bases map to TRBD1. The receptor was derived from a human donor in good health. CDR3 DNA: TGTGCCAGCAGTGAAGGGGACAGGGACACCGGGGAGCTGTTTTTT. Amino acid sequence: CASSEGDRDTGELFF.